This T cell receptor beta chain was captured by sequencing in a study of T cells in Graves' hyperthyroidism and ophthalmopathy. Study-level information: Peripheral blood was taken when the disease was first diagnosed, before any treatment began.

Fresh 10 ml peripheral blood yielded PBMCs. TCR beta CDR3 region amplification was performed from RNA transcripts. TCR CDR3 regions were first amplified by RT-PCR with HTBI primers. TCRdb recomputed calls from the multiplex PCR reads with MiXCR, one row per CDR3 protein. The sample records around 520,000 distinct CDR3 sequences, approximately 25% being singletons. The table lists this clonotype with a few counts. The CDR3 consists of 15 residues. Trimming stripped 11 bases from V and 5 bases from J, with 24 bases between. Sample: blood. The chain uses TRBV12-3 or TRBV12-4 and TRBJ1-1; possible D gene TRBD1, 6 bases. The TCR was taken from a woman aged 25 to 39 with Graves' ophthalmopathy. The chain's CDR3 is CASTGRGGGTTEAFF. In nucleotides, the CDR3 is TGTGCCTCCACGGGGAGGGGAGGGGGTACGACTGAAGCTTTCTTT.